This TCR beta chain comes out of a study of T cells in women clearing cervical HPV infection. On the study more broadly: Case blood was drawn when the lesion was first found; control blood after infection became undetectable. Study outcomes and limitations: Repertoire richness, not evenness, was significantly elevated in CIN3+ cases versus controls.

Cervical HPV DNA detected by MY09/MY11 PCR, typed by dot-blot. On this clone itself: Its matching antigen is unknown.

Sequencing was performed with immunoSEQ multiplex PCR; in TCRdb, only in-frame clones are kept and a portion is missing. The sample table includes tens of thousands of clones. Sequenced material: blood buffy coat. The TCR originated in a woman aged 18-69 years with a cervical HPV16 infection that either progressed to CIN3+ or cleared (not recorded which).

Here the CDR3 reads CASPGVAGSYNEQFF. The part of the CDR3 DNA that was read is TGTGCCAGCCCAGGGGTAGCGGGGTCCTACAATGAG. The chain is built from TRBV7-2 and TRBJ2-1; 8 nucleotides agree with TRBD2. The CDR3 end lies 3 residues beyond the end of the read and is filled in from the germline J gene. Per germline, CDR1 SGHTA and CDR2 FQGNSA. J gave up 1 base and V 8 bases, and 7 bases lay outside the gene matches. The CDR3 length is 15 residues.